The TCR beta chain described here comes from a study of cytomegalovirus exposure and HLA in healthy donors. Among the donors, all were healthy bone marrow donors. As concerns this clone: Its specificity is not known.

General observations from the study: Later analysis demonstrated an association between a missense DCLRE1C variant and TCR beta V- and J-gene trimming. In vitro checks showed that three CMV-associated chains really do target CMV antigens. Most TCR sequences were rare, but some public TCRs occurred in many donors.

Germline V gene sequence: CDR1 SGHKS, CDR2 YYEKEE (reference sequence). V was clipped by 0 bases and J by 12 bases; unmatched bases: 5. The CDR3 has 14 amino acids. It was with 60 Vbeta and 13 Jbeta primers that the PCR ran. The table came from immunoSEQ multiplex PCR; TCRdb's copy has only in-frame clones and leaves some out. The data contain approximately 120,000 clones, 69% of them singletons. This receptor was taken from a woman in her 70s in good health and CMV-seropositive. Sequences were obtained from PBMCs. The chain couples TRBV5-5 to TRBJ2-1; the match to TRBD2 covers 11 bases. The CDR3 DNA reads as TGTGCCAGCAGCTTGGTAGGTCTAGCGGGGGGGCAGTTCTTC. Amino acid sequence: CASSLVGLAGGQFF.